The 18 T cell receptor beta chains below all came from one sample that was sequenced in a study of blood T cell repertoires in COVID-19. Here immunoSEQ multiplex PCR was the method, and the copy in TCRdb shows in-frame clones only, minus some. The sample gives 150,000 to 200,000 clones, around nine tenths of which show up once; 0.88% is in the top ten. The sample consisted of peripheral blood. Every receptor here comes from a woman in her late teens or twenties who had recovered from COVID-19.

The chain links TRBV27 to TRBJ2-2; D is perhaps TRBD2 (5 bases). V shed 3 bases and J shed 6 bases, with 5 bases lying between them. The CDR3 has 12 residues. The germline gives CDR1 MNHEY, CDR2 SMNVEV (reference sequence). This chain's CDR3 is CASSFSAGELFF. Here the CDR3 DNA reads TGTGCCAGCAGTTTTAGCGCCGGGGAGCTGTTTTTT.

V gene TRBV24-1 combines with J gene TRBJ2-5; the D gene is possibly TRBD2 (6 bases). The V gene lost 5 bases and the J gene lost 2 bases, with 14 bases spanning the gap. The CDR3 sequence is 15 residues long. Germline lookup yields CDR1 KGHDR and CDR2 SFDVKD. This CDR3 reads CATSAMGRNQETQYF. The CDR3 DNA reads TGTGCCACCAGTGCCATGGGGAGGAATCAAGAGACCCAGTACTTC.

This chain connects TRBV20-1 to TRBJ2-5, with 7 bases that match TRBD2. Germline V gene data show CDR1 as DFQATT and CDR2 as SNEGSKA (reference sequence). The ends lost 3 bases at V and 3 bases at J; junction bases unmatched: 7. The CDR3 sequence is 14 residues long. CDR3 in amino acids: CSASPSGIEETQYF. The CDR3 DNA reads TGCAGTGCTAGTCCCAGCGGGATCGAAGAGACCCAGTACTTC.

This chain joins TRBV7-2 and TRBJ2-7, with 13 bases that match TRBD2. The CDR3 is made up of 16 amino acids. V lost 5 bases, J lost 4 bases, and 8 bases stayed unmatched. Germline V gives CDR1 SGHTA, CDR2 FQGNSA. The CDR3 loop is CASSTTSGGAVYEQYF. The CDR3 bases are TGTGCCAGCAGCACAACTAGCGGGGGGGCTGTTTACGAGCAGTACTTC.

A single count supports this clone. The chain employs TRBV7-2 and TRBJ1-2, with D perhaps TRBD1 (6 bases). The CDR3 extends over 15 amino acids. The V end was cut by 7 bases, the J end by 0 bases, with 15 bases between. In germline, CDR1 is SGHTA, CDR2 FQGNSA. The CDR3: CASTVVGASNYGYTF. The CDR3 DNA sequence: TGTGCCAGCACCGTGGTGGGGGCTTCTAACTATGGCTACACCTTC.

This chain links TRBV6-6 with TRBJ1-4, with TRBD1 matching 7 bases. This CDR3 spans 15 amino acids. Germline assignment: CDR1 MNHNY and CDR2 SVGAGI (reference sequence). With 5 bases clipped from V and 8 bases from J, the junction kept 11 bases outside the gene matches. CDR3 protein: CASSNPSGGYEKLFF. The CDR3 DNA reads TGTGCCAGCAGTAATCCGTCAGGGGGATACGAAAAACTGTTTTTT.

The chain has TRBV5-1 and TRBJ1-2; D is undetermined. The V gene's germline CDR1 is SGHRS and CDR2 YFSETQ. CDR3 length: 16 residues. V lost 0 bases, J lost 4 bases, and 16 bases lay in between. CDR3: CASSLEAAEWSYGYTF. The CDR3 DNA sequence: TGCGCCAGCAGCTTGGAAGCGGCAGAATGGTCCTATGGCTACACCTTC.

This chain links TRBV19 with TRBJ1-6; no reliable D call. The ends were cut back, 5 bases at V and 9 bases at J, with 14 bases in the middle. CDR3 length: 14 amino acids. Per the germline V gene, CDR1 is LNHDA and CDR2 is SQIVND (reference sequence). The CDR3 loop reads CASSFRGMGSPLHF. The DNA of the CDR3 is TGTGCCAGTAGTTTCCGGGGAATGGGTTCACCCCTCCACTTT. Variable domain in full (rest from reference TRBV19 and TRBJ1-6): DGGITQSPKYLFRKEGQNVTLSCEQNLNHDAMYWYRQDPGQGLRLIYYSQIVNDFQKGDIAEGYSVSREKKESFPLTVTSAQKNPTAFYLCASSFRGMGSPLHFGNGTRLTVT.

Note on this clone: An end of the junction does not agree with germline; a read error may underlie this. The chain has TRBV7-3 and TRBJ2-6; 9 nucleotides match TRBD1. Germline lookup yields CDR1 SGHTA and CDR2 FQGTGA. This CDR3 has 16 residues. The CDR3 loop is CASSLTGGAGANVLTF. The CDR3 DNA sequence: TGTGCCAGCAGCCTAACAGGGGGCGCTGGGGCCAACGTCCTGACTTTC.

This sequence joins TRBV5-1 and TRBJ1-1; 7 bases fit TRBD1. This CDR3 is built from 13 residues. Germline assignment: CDR1 SGHRS and CDR2 YFSETQ. The junction had 3 bases not matched to a gene; V was cut back by 6 bases and J by 1 base. CDR3 DNA: TGCGCCAGCAAGACAGGGCCGAACACTGAAGCTTTCTTT. Protein: CASKTGPNTEAFF.

The chain recombines TRBV25-1 with TRBJ1-1; maybe TRBD1 (5 bases). The CDR3 has 13 residues. CDR1 is MGHDK and CDR2 is SYGVNS in the germline V gene. V shed 7 bases and J shed 7 bases, with 16 bases lying between them. CDR3 coding DNA: TGTGCCAGCACCGACGGGGGACTCCTTGAAGCTTTCTTT. Translation gives CASTDGGLLEAFF.

The V gene is TRBV19, the J gene TRBJ1-1, with 7 nucleotides matching TRBD1. V lost 1 base, J lost 6 bases, and 8 bases stayed unmatched. This CDR3 spans 15 amino acids. Germline V gene data show CDR1 as LNHDA and CDR2 as SQIVND (reference sequence). CDR3 nucleotides: TGTGCCAGTAGTATAGGGGGGACAGTTTTCCCTGAAGCTTTCTTT. Its translation is CASSIGGTVFPEAFF.

This clone has just a few counts. This chain joins TRBV7-9 and TRBJ2-7; possibly TRBD1 for D (6 bases). The CDR3 spans 12 residues. V was shortened by 2 bases and J by 6 bases, with 8 bases between the two germline ends. Per the germline V gene, CDR1 is SEHNR and CDR2 is FQNEAQ (reference sequence). CDR3 in amino acids: CASSLQGFEQYF. DNA for the CDR3: TGTGCCAGCAGCTTACAGGGGTTCGAGCAGTACTTC.

The chain couples TRBV20-1 to TRBJ1-5; D call uncertain. This CDR3 comprises 14 residues. Trimming removed 3 bases at V and 3 bases at J, with 12 bases between. Per germline, CDR1 DFQATT and CDR2 SNEGSKA (reference sequence). The CDR3 here is CSASPGGINQPQHF. The CDR3 DNA reads as TGCAGTGCTAGTCCTGGCGGTATCAATCAGCCCCAGCATTTT.

This clone came up once. The chain is built from TRBV3-1 (or the pseudogene TRBV3-2) and TRBJ2-4; tentatively, D is TRBD1 (5 bases). V was pared by 4 bases and J by 1 base, with 17 bases between. CDR3 length: 17 residues. Germline CDR1 is LGHDT and CDR2 is YNNKEL (reference sequence). CDR3 coding DNA: TGTGCCAGCAGCCTGCAGGGCACCCTCTCGGCCAAAAACATTCAGTACTTC. Translated, it gives CASSLQGTLSAKNIQYF.

The chain uses TRBV4-3 and TRBJ2-3; a possible D gene is TRBD2 (5 bases). The V and J ends lost 4 bases and 0 bases respectively, with 14 bases between them. Per germline, CDR1 LGHNA and CDR2 YSLEER. The CDR3 extends over 16 amino acids. The CDR3 DNA sequence: TGCGCCAGCAGCCTGAACGGACTCTCTAGCACAGATACGCAGTATTTT. Protein: CASSLNGLSSTDTQYF.

The chain employs TRBV20-1 and TRBJ2-5; the D gene is possibly TRBD1 (5 bases). CDR3 length: 14 amino acids. The germline CDR1 and CDR2 sequences are DFQATT and SNEGSKA (reference sequence). Trimming removed 3 bases at V and 1 base at J, with 12 bases between. The CDR3 loop is CSASGQGSQETQYF. Written as DNA, the CDR3 is TGCAGTGCTAGTGGGCAGGGCAGCCAAGAGACCCAGTACTTC.

The chain combines TRBV7-3 with TRBJ2-2; TRBD2 might be the D (6 bases). Germline CDR1 SGHTA, CDR2 FQGTGA. The CDR3 has 15 residues. V was clipped by 2 bases and J by 4 bases, with 11 bases between them. The CDR3 loop is CASSLFGSSTGELFF. The CDR3 DNA sequence: TGTGCCAGCAGCTTATTCGGGAGCAGCACCGGGGAGCTGTTTTTT.